A selection of T cell receptor beta chains follows, all from one sample in a study of chemoradiotherapy in HPV16-positive cancers. Here immunoSEQ multiplex PCR was the method, and the copy in TCRdb shows in-frame clones only, minus some. The sample lists approximately 9,300 clones, more than 75% seen once, with under 3% in the top ten. Sequenced material: blood, taken from a patient who underwent chemoradiotherapy. The receptors originated from a human donor with HPV-associated anogenital cancer. Each CDR3 is given with its conserved first and last residue. The D gene is left open where the match is weak.

V	D	J	CDR3
TRBV10-3	TRBD1	TRBJ1-1	CAISESGTGGGGTEAFF
TRBV11-2	.	TRBJ2-1	CASSLDPRSNNEQFF
TRBV30	TRBD1	TRBJ2-5	CAWGQGQGETQYF
TRBV7-9	.	TRBJ1-1	CASSITEAFF
TRBV2	.	TRBJ1-6	CASSPRRGLYSPLHF
TRBV7-9	TRBD1	TRBJ1-1	CASSSRQGPEAFF
TRBV6-5	TRBD1	TRBJ2-2	CASSYLSGGTGELFF
TRBV29-1	TRBD1	TRBJ1-2	CSDTTGVAYGYTF
TRBV11-3	TRBD1	TRBJ2-1	CASSLGQGDYNEQFF
TRBV28	.	TRBJ1-2	CASSLGGLYYGYTF
TRBV5-4	.	TRBJ2-5	CASSLVGRGEKETQYF
TRBV6-5	TRBD2	TRBJ2-1	CASSPRRGGSSEQFF
TRBV11-2	TRBD1	TRBJ1-2	CASSSTGDTNYGYTF
TRBV14	TRBD1	TRBJ2-1	CASSPRQGERQFF
TRBV5-1	TRBD1	TRBJ2-3	CASSLGDRGPLGADTQYF
TRBV5-4	.	TRBJ1-2	CASRPTGGAGYTF
TRBV7-2	TRBD2	TRBJ2-3	CASSGGGSGGWLQYF
TRBV4-1	TRBD1	TRBJ1-5	CASSPEAGQGFQPQHF
TRBV10-3	.	TRBJ1-2	CAISESWGGQLYGYTF
TRBV5-1	.	TRBJ2-3	CASSLGSTRTDTQYF
TRBV6-1	.	TRBJ2-2	CASRETGLLVQTDTGELFF
TRBV7-9	TRBD1	TRBJ1-2	CASSLQGALGYTF
TRBV10-3	.	TRBJ1-2	CAISDQGQLGGYTF
TRBV7-9	.	TRBJ2-1	CASSLSSYNEQFF
TRBV19	.	TRBJ2-1	CASTKGGGRDPANEQFF
TRBV5-1	TRBD1	TRBJ1-2	CASSYRQGTPNYGYTF
TRBV4-3	.	TRBJ2-2	CASSQDFRDLSGELFF
TRBV11-2	TRBD1	TRBJ2-3	CASSYDRGRGTDTQYF
TRBV18	.	TRBJ2-7	CASSPPLTVPDFYEQYF
TRBV6-1	.	TRBJ1-1	CASSLPTGANTEAFF
TRBV10-3	.	TRBJ1-3	CAIRIEVSGNTIYF
TRBV29-1	.	TRBJ1-2	CSAYSDSYGYTF
TRBV27	.	TRBJ1-1	CASSFPGAEAFF
TRBV7-3	TRBD2	TRBJ2-1	CASSPGGAAAKTGSYNEQFF
TRBV19	.	TRBJ2-2	CASRTGGELFF
TRBV7-3	TRBD1	TRBJ2-7	CASSLGFGTGYEQYF
TRBV29-1	TRBD1	TRBJ2-7	CSVATGASYEQYF
TRBV30	.	TRBJ2-7	CAWGSPIGVLREQYF
TRBV9	.	TRBJ1-1	CASGELKAEAFF
TRBV11-2	.	TRBJ1-2	CASSSQSRGFDGYTF
TRBV10-2	.	TRBJ1-5	CASSRGGGDQPQHF
TRBV7-2	.	TRBJ1-2	CASSQNQGNYGYTF
TRBV9	TRBD1	TRBJ1-2	CASSTGQGQANYGYTF
TRBV19	TRBD1	TRBJ1-2	CASSARQGYNYGYTF
TRBV13	.	TRBJ1-3	CASSLGGSSGNTIYF
TRBV7-2	TRBD1	TRBJ2-7	CASSYGTATYEQYF
TRBV19	TRBD1	TRBJ2-7	CASRHGQGYEQYF
TRBV5-1	.	TRBJ1-3	CASSPMGNTGNTIYF
TRBV7-8	.	TRBJ1-4	CASSLGSGSHEKLFF
TRBV19	.	TRBJ1-4	CASSIIPRITTNEKLFF
TRBV30	.	TRBJ2-5	CAWSKQGTETQYF
TRBV11-2	.	TRBJ1-6	CASSLGGSNSPLHF